This entry features one TCR beta chain sequence. The antigen is undetermined. Time point noted: newly diagnosed GD, antithyroid drugs for less than 3 months. Extracted PBMC RNA gave rise to the TCR library. Trimming shortened V by 8 bases and J by 0 bases, and 21 bases separated the two germline ends. The CDR3 runs 17 residues. Germline V gene sequence: CDR1 SGHRS, CDR2 YFSETQ. The authors built TCR beta libraries using iRepertoire HTBI primers and Arm-PCR of CDR3 regions. MiXCR was run by TCRdb on the multiplex PCR reads, yielding one entry per CDR3 protein. In the table there are about 560,000 distinct CDR3 sequences, 16% of which are singletons. This sample is drawn from a study of regulatory T cells in long-lasting Graves disease. Study in general: Newly diagnosed Graves' patients had taken antithyroid drugs under 3 months.

Study-wide results and caveats: Persistent disease favored TRBV28, TRBJ1-2 and TRBJ2-5.

These data were also filed under a second study, of T cells in Graves' hyperthyroidism and ophthalmopathy. From that study: Clinical symptoms, serum thyroxine and TRAb, thyroid ultrasound and orbital computed tomography together formed the diagnostic basis.

This chain uses TRBV5-1 with TRBJ1-5, with no clear D. The sequence was obtained from a man between 18 and 29 years old with Graves disease. The sample consisted of peripheral blood mononuclear cells (PBMCs), taken at new diagnosis, from a patient treated with antithyroid drugs. CDR3 sequence reads: CARRLGENTYSNQPQHF. The CDR3, as DNA: TGCGCCAGGCGATTAGGCGAAAATACTTATAGCAATCAGCCCCAGCATTTT. Looking up the rest from reference TRBV5-1 and TRBJ1-5 gives the full variable domain: KAGVTQTPRYLIKTRGQQVTLSCSPISGHRSVSWYQQTPGQGLQFLFEYFSETQRNKGNFPGRFSGRQFSNSRSEMNVSTLELGDSALYLCARRLGENTYSNQPQHFGDGTRLSIL.